Here is one TCR beta chain with its context. The data are from a study of cytomegalovirus exposure and HLA in healthy donors. Study at large: In a previous analysis, 117 million unique TCR beta sequences were found from 150 million to 200 million T cells. There were approximately 400 genotyped donors. Of these, about 81% fell in the genetic ancestry cluster associated with self-reported Caucasian donors.

PCR used 60 Vbeta primers and 13 Jbeta primers. Clones were read by immunoSEQ multiplex PCR, and TCRdb kept only the in-frame ones, dropping some. The data contain 160,000 or so clones, 65% to 80% of them seen just once; the ten biggest clones take up approximately 0.7%. V lost 4 bases to trimming and J lost 6 bases; unmatched junction nucleotides: 4. Germline assignment: CDR1 MNHNS and CDR2 SASEGT. There are 14 residues in the CDR3. Sequences were obtained from PBMCs. The source of this sequence is a woman aged 40 to 50 in good health and CMV-seronegative. The rearrangement links TRBV6-1 to TRBJ1-2, with 11 bases that match TRBD1. The CDR3 sequence is CASSGTGGVNGYTF. The CDR3 DNA sequence: TGTGCCAGCAGTGGGACAGGGGGCGTCAATGGCTACACCTTC.